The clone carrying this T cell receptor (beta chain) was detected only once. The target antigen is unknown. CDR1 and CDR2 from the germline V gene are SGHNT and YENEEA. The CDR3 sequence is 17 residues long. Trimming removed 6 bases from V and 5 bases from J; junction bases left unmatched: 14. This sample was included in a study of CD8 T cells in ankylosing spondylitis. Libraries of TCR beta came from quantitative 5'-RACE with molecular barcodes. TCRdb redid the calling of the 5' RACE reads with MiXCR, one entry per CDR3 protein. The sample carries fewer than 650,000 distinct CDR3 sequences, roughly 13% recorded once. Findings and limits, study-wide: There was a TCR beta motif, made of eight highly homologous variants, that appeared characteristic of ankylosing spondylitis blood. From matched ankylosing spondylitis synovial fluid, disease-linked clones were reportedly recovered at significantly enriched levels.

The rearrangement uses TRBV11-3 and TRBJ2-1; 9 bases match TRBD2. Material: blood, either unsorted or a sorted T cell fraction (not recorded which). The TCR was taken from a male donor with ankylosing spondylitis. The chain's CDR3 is CASSSKGAGGPHNEQFF. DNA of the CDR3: TGTGCCAGCAGTTCTAAAGGGGCGGGAGGGCCCCACAATGAGCAGTTCTTC.